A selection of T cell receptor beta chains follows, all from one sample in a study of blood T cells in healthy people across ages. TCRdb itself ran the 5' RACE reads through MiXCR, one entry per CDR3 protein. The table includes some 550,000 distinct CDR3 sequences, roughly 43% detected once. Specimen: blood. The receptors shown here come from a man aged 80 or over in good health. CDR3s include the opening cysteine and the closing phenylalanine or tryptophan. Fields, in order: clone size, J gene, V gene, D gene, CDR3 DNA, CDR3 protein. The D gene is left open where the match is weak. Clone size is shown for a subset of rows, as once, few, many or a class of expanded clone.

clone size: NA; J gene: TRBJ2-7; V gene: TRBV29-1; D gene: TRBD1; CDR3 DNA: TGCAGCGTTGTGCGGACAGGGGGATCCTACGAGCAGTACTTC; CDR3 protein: CSVVRTGGSYEQYF
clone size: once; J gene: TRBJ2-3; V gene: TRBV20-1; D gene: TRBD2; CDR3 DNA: TGCAGTGCCCCTAGCGGGGGGGTTCTGGATACGCAGTATTTT; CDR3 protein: CSAPSGGVLDTQYF
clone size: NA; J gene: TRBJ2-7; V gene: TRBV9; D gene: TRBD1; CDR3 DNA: TGTGCCAGCAGCCCGCCCGGGACAGGGTTCAACGAGCAGTACTTC; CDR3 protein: CASSPPGTGFNEQYF
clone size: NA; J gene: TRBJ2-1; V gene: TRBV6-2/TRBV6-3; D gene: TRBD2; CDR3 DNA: TGTGCCAGCAGACGGGGCGGGACTAGCGGGGTCAATGAGCAGTTCTTC; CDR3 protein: CASRRGGTSGVNEQFF
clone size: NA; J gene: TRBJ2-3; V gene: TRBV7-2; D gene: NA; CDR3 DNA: TGTGCCAGCAGCCCCGGGACCGCGTCGGATACGCAGTATTTT; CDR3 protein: CASSPGTASDTQYF
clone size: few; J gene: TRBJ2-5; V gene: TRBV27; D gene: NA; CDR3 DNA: TGTGCCAGCAGTTCCCCGCAAGAGACCCAGTACTTC; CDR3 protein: CASSSPQETQYF
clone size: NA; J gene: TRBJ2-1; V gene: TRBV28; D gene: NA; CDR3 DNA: TGTGCCAGCAATCGACAGGGAGGGGATGAGCAGTTCTTC; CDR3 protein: CASNRQGGDEQFF
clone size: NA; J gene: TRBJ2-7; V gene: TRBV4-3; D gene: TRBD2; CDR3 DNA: TGCGCCAGCAGCCAAGCCGGGACTAGCGGGAGCTACGAGCAGTACTTC; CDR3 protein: CASSQAGTSGSYEQYF
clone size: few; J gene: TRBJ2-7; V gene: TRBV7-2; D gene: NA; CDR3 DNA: TGTGCCAGCAGCTTAGATAGCGATATCTACGAGCAGTACTTC; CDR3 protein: CASSLDSDIYEQYF
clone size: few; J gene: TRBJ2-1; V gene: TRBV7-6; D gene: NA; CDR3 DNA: TGTGCCAGCAGCTTAGAGGGCTTACCTGGGGTTAATGAGCAGTTCTTC; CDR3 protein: CASSLEGLPGVNEQFF
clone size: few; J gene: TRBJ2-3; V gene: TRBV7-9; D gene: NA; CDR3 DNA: TGTGCCAGCAGCTTAGTAGGGCCAGATACGCAGTATTTT; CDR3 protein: CASSLVGPDTQYF
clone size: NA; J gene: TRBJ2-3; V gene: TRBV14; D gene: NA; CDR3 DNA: TGTGCCAGCAGCCTGTGGGAGAACACAGATACGCAGTATTTT; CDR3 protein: CASSLWENTDTQYF
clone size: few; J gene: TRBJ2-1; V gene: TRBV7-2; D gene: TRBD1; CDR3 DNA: TGTGCCAGCAGCTTAGAGGGGACAGGGATTCTCAGTGAGCAGTTCTTC; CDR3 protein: CASSLEGTGILSEQFF
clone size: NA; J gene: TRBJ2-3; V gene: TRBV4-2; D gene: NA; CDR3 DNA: TGTGCCAGCAGCCAAGAGTCAGACGCAGCCACGCAGTATTTT; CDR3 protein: CASSQESDAATQYF
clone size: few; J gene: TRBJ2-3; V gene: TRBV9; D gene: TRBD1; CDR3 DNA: TGTGCCAGCAGCGCGAGCTCACAGGGGCGGGCAGATACGCAGTATTTT; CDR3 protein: CASSASSQGRADTQYF
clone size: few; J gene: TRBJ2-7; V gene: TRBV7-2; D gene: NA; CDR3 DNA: TGTACCAGCAGCTTAGCGGAGACCTACGAGCAGTACTTC; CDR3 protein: CTSSLAETYEQYF
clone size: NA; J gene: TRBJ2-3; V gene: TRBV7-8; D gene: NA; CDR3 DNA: TGTGCCAGCAGTTTCCGGAGCAGCACAGATACGCAGTATTTT; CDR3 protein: CASSFRSSTDTQYF
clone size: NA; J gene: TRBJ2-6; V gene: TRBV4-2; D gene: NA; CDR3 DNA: TGTGCCAGCAGCCAAGATCCGCGTCCGACTGGGGCCAACGTCCTGACTTTC; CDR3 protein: CASSQDPRPTGANVLTF
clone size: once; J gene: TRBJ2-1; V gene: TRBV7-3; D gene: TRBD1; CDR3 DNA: TGTGCCAGCAGCTCCGGGACAGGGGGTGGTGAGCAGTTCTTC; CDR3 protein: CASSSGTGGGEQFF
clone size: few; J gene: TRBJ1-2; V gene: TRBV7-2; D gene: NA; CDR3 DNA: TGTGCCAGCACTTTTAACGGAAGGGGGGTTTCGGGCTACACCTTC; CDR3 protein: CASTFNGRGVSGYTF
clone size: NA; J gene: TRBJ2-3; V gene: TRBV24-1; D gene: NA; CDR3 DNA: TGTGCCACCAGTGTGACAGGTGGACCAGATACGCAGTATTTT; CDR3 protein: CATSVTGGPDTQYF
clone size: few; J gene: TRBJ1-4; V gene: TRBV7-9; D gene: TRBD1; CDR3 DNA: TGTGCCAGCAGCTTAACCGGACAGGAGAATGAAAAACTGTTTTTT; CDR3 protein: CASSLTGQENEKLFF
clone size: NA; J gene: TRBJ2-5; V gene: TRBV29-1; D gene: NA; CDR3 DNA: TGCAGCGTTGGTTCGGGAGTGGTGGAGACCCAGTACTTC; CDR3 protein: CSVGSGVVETQYF
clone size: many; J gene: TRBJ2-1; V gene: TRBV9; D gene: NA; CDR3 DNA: TGTGCCAGCAGCGTAGCAGGAGGGACAGCCCTAAACAATGAGCAGTTCTTC; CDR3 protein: CASSVAGGTALNNEQFF
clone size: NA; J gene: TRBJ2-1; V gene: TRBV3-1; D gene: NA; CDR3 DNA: TGTGCCACCTCGGGGAGGAGTGAGCAGTTCTTC; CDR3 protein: CATSGRSEQFF
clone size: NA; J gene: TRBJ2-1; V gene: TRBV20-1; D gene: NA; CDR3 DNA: TGCAGTGCGAGGGCGGGGAACTCCTACAATGAGCAGTTCTTC; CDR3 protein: CSARAGNSYNEQFF
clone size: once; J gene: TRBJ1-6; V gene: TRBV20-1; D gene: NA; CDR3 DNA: TGCAGTGTTCCCAGGACTCCGGGTTCACCCCTCCACTTT; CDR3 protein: CSVPRTPGSPLHF
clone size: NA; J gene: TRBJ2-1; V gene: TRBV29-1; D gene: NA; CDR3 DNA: TGCAGCGTTCACCATGGGGGATGGGATGAGCAGTTCTTC; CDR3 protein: CSVHHGGWDEQFF
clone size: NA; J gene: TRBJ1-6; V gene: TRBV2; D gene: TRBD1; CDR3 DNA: TGTGCCAGCAGTGATCTCGGGACAGGGCATTCACCCCTCCACTTT; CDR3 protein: CASSDLGTGHSPLHF
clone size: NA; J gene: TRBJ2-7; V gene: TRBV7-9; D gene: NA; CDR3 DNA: TGTGCCAGCAGCCCCCGCGTTGGCGTCGGGTTCTACGAGCAGTACTTC; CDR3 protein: CASSPRVGVGFYEQYF
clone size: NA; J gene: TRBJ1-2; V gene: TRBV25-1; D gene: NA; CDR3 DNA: TGTGTCAGCAGTGCAACAGGGATCTATGGCTACACCTTC; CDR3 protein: CVSSATGIYGYTF
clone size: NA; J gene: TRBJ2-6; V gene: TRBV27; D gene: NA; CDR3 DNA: TGTGCCAGCAGTCCCTATAGAGCGGCTGGGGCCAACGTCCTGACTTTC; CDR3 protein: CASSPYRAAGANVLTF
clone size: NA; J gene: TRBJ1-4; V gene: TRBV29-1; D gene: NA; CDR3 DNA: TGCAGCGCCCGGGAGGGGTTTGGTGAAAAACTGTTTTTT; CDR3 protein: CSAREGFGEKLFF
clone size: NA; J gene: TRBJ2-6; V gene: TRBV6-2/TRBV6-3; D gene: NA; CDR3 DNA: TGTGCCAGCAGTCCGAGGAGCTATGGGGCCAACGTCCTGACTTTC; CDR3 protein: CASSPRSYGANVLTF
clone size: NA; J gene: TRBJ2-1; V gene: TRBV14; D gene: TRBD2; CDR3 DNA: TGTGCCAGCAGCCAAGATCAGCGGGAGGTCCACAATGAGCAGTTCTTC; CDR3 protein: CASSQDQREVHNEQFF
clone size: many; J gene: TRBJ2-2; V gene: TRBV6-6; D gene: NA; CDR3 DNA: TGTGCCAGCAGTTATGGAGAGAACACCGGGGAGCTGTTTTTT; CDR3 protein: CASSYGENTGELFF
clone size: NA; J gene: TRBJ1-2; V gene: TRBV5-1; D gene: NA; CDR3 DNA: TGCGCCAGCAGCATACGGGGTCTTGACTATGGCTACACCTTC; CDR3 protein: CASSIRGLDYGYTF
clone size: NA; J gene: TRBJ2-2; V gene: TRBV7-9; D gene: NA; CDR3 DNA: TGTGCCAGCAGCTCAGGAAGGGAGCTGTTTTTT; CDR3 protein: CASSSGRELFF
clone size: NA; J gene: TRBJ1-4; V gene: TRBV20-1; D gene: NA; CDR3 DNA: TGCAGTGCCAAAACGGGGGGTAATGAAAAACTGTTTTTT; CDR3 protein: CSAKTGGNEKLFF
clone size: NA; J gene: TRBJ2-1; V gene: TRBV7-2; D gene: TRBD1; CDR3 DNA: TGTGCCAGGGCCCTCGGACAGGGTCCGCAGTTCTTC; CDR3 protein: CARALGQGPQFF
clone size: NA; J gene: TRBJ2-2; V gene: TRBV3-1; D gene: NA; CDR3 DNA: TGTGCCAGCACAGGAAGGGACACCGGGGAGCTGTTTTTT; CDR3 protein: CASTGRDTGELFF
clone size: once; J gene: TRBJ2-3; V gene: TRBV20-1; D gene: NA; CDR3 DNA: TGCAGTGCCCTATCCGGGGACCTTAGCACAGATACGCAGTATTTT; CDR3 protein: CSALSGDLSTDTQYF
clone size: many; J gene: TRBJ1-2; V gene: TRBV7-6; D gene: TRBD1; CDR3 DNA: TGTGCCAGCAGCTTATCTCCGGGACAGGGCTCCGTTTATGGCTACACCTTC; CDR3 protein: CASSLSPGQGSVYGYTF
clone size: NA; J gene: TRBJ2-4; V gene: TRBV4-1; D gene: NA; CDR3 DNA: TGCGCCAGCAGCCAAGTGGGTCTTAGGGTGCAGTACTTC; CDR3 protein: CASSQVGLRVQYF
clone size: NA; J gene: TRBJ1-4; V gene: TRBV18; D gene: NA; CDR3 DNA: TGTGCCAGCTCACCACCGGGGGTAACAAATGAAAAACTGTTTTTT; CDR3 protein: CASSPPGVTNEKLFF
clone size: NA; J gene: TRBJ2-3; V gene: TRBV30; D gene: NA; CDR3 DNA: TGTGCCTGGAGTGTCGAGCGTACCAATACGCAGTATTTT; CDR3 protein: CAWSVERTNTQYF
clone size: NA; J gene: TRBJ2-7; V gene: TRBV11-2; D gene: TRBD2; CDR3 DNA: TGTGCCAGCAGCTTAGGAGCGGGGGAATTCTTC; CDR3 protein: CASSLGAGEFF
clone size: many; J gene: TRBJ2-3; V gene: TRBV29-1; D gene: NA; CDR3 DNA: TGCAGCGTTGATCGGAGCGGGAGCACAGATACGCAGTATTTT; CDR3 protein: CSVDRSGSTDTQYF